These 8 T cell receptor beta chains originate from one sample sequenced in a study of T cell clonality in common variable immunodeficiency. Study findings and constraints: Reportedly, TCR beta sequences from common variable immunodeficiency showed fewer deletions and N-nucleotide insertions.

Assay: immunoSEQ multiplex PCR; the TCRdb copy retains only in-frame clones and omits some. Sampling found roughly 42,000 clones, none seen once. Their specific antigens are unknown. Sequenced sample: peripheral blood mononuclear cells. These receptors all stem from a human donor with common variable immunodeficiency.

This clone was seen repeatedly, ten times or more. Read sequence stops 3 residues before the CDR3 end, and the germline J gene provides the missing end. This chain links TRBV7-9 with TRBJ2-1; the D gene is possibly TRBD2 (5 bases). Trimming took off 4 bases at V and 6 bases at J, with 7 bases between the two ends. Germline CDR1 reads SEHNR; CDR2 reads FQNEAQ (reference sequence). This CDR3 region has 12 residues. The part of the CDR3 DNA that was read is TGTGCCAGCAGCTCCCGGGGCAATGAG. As protein: CASSSRGNE. The whole CDR3 reads CASSSRGNEQFF.

This clone appeared a few times. Read sequence stops 3 residues before the CDR3 end, and the germline J gene provides the missing end. The chain has TRBV7-9 and TRBJ1-5, with TRBD1 as a possible D gene (5 bases). V lost 5 bases and J 0 bases, leaving 11 bases between the germline ends. The CDR3 is made up of 15 amino acids. Germline V lookup: CDR1 SEHNR, CDR2 FQNEAQ (reference sequence). Partial CDR3 DNA: TGTGCCAGCAGCGCCCAGGGTAGTAGCAATCAGCCC. It encodes CASSAQGSSNQP. The full-length CDR3 reads as CASSAQGSSNQPQHF.

A few counts support this clone. The sequence runs out 3 residues before the end of the CDR3; the remainder is reconstructed from the germline J gene. The chain couples TRBV18 to TRBJ2-1; D not certain. The germline V gene has CDR1 KGHSH and CDR2 LQKENI. The CDR3 sequence is 15 residues long. V shed 3 bases and J shed 4 bases, with 13 bases lying between them. The CDR3: CASSPDQRLYNEQFF. CDR3 bases read: TGTGCCAGCTCACCCGACCAGCGCCTTTACAATGAG.

With regard to this clone: The sequenced fragment ends 3 residues before the CDR3 boundary, so the rest is inferred from the germline J gene. V and J are TRBV18 and TRBJ1-3, with 12 bases identical to TRBD1. J gave up 2 bases and V 6 bases, and 5 bases lay outside the gene matches. The germline CDR1 and CDR2 sequences are KGHSH and LQKENI. This CDR3 spans 16 amino acids. CDR3 bases read: TGTGCCAGCTCGGCGGGACAGGGGGCTGCTGGAAACACC. Amino acids: CASSAGQGAAGNT. The full CDR3 protein reads CASSAGQGAAGNTIYF.

In its sample, this clone was seen many times. The read ends 3 residues shy of where the CDR3 ends; the end is completed using the germline J gene. The chain has TRBV30 and TRBJ1-2, with a tentative D call TRBD1 (5 bases). Trimming removed 4 bases from V and 5 bases from J, with 32 bases in between. The V gene's germline CDR1 is GTSNPN and CDR2 SVGIG (reference sequence). The CDR3 is 19 amino acids. Partial CDR3 DNA: TGTGCCTGGAAGGGAGGAACCCCGGCAGGGAACCTGATGGGGTATGGC. This encodes CAWKGGTPAGNLMGYG. The CDR3 as a whole reads CAWKGGTPAGNLMGYGYTF.

At least ten counts were recorded for this clone. The DNA ends 3 residues before the CDR3 does, and the rest of the CDR3 is filled in from the germline J gene. The J gene is TRBJ2-7, the V gene TRBV6-2 or TRBV6-3; 9 bases map to TRBD1. The CDR3 is 14 residues long. V was pared by 4 bases and J by 5 bases, with 6 bases of the junction left unmatched. Germline V gene sequence: CDR1 MNHEY, CDR2 SVGEGT. CDR3 sequence reads: CASSSWGQGNEQYF. The CDR3 DNA, read in part, is TGTGCCAGCAGTTCCTGGGGACAGGGTAACGAG.

This clone was found many times. The missing CDR3 end, 3 residues past where the read stops, is filled in from the germline J gene. The rearrangement uses TRBV29-1 and TRBJ2-6, with TRBD1 matching 7 bases. The germline CDR1 and CDR2 sequences are SQVTM and ANQGSEA. V lost 8 bases to trimming and J lost 3 bases; unmatched junction nucleotides: 16. This CDR3 has 17 amino acids. The CDR3 loop is CSFSVVSGGNGANVLTF. The DNA read from the CDR3 is TGCAGCTTCTCTGTGGTTTCAGGGGGAAATGGGGCCAACGTC.

This clone has at least ten counts. The read stops 3 residues short of the end of the CDR3; the missing end is completed from the germline J gene. The chain employs TRBV7-8 and TRBJ2-7; D might be TRBD1 (6 bases). Germline V gene data show CDR1 as SGHVS and CDR2 as FQNEAQ. V dropped 5 bases and J dropped 5 bases, with 19 bases sitting between them. The CDR3 covers 15 residues. CDR3 loop: CASSPLDRQVDEQYF. Partial CDR3 DNA: TGTGCCAGCAGCCCGCTAGACAGACAGGTCGACGAG.